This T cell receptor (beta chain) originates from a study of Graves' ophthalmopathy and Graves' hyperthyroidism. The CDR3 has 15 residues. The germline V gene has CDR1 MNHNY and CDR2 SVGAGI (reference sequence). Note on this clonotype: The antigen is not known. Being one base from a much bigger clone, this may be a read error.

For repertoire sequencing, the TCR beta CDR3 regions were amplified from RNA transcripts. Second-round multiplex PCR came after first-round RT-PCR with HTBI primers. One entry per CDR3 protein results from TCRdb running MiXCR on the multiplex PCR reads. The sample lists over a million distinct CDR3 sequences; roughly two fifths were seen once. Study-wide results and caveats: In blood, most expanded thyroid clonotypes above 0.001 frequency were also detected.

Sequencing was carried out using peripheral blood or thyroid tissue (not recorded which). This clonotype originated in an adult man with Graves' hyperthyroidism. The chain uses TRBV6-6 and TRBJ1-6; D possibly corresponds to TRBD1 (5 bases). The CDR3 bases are TGTGCCAGCAGGGACGGCCGGACAACGAATTCATCCCTCCACTTT. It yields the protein CASRDGRTTNSSLHF.